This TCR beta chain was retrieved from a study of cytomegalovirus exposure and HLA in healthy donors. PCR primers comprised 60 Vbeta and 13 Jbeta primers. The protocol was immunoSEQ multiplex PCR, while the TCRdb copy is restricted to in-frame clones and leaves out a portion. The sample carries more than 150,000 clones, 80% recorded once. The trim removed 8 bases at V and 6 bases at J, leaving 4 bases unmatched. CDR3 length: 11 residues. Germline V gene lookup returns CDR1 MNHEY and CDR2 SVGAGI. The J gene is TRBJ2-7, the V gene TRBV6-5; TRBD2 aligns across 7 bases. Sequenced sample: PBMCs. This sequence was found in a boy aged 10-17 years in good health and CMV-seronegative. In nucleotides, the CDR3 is TGTGCCAGCGCGCGGGGGAGCGAGCAGTACTTC. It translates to CASARGSEQYF.